This TCR beta chain was identified during a study of T cells in Graves' hyperthyroidism and ophthalmopathy. The table lists this clonotype with a few counts. This CDR3 is built from 15 residues. Trimming shortened V by 0 bases and J by 6 bases, and 14 bases separated the two germline ends. Looked up from germline, CDR1 is DFQATT and CDR2 is SNEGSKA (reference sequence). RNA transcripts yielded amplified TCR beta CDR3 regions. First-round RT-PCR targeting the TCR CDR3 was performed with the HTBI primer set. TCRdb passed the multiplex PCR reads through MiXCR, listing each CDR3 protein once. The table has fewer than 900,000 distinct CDR3 sequences, roughly a sixth seen once.

The chain couples TRBV20-1 to TRBJ1-4; D is ambiguous. The sequence was collected from a woman in her fifties or sixties with Graves' hyperthyroidism that later progressed to Graves' ophthalmopathy. The sequenced material came from blood. CDR3 loop: CSAREVPFYDEKLFF. CDR3 nucleotides: TGCAGTGCTAGAGAAGTCCCGTTTTATGATGAAAAACTGTTTTTT.